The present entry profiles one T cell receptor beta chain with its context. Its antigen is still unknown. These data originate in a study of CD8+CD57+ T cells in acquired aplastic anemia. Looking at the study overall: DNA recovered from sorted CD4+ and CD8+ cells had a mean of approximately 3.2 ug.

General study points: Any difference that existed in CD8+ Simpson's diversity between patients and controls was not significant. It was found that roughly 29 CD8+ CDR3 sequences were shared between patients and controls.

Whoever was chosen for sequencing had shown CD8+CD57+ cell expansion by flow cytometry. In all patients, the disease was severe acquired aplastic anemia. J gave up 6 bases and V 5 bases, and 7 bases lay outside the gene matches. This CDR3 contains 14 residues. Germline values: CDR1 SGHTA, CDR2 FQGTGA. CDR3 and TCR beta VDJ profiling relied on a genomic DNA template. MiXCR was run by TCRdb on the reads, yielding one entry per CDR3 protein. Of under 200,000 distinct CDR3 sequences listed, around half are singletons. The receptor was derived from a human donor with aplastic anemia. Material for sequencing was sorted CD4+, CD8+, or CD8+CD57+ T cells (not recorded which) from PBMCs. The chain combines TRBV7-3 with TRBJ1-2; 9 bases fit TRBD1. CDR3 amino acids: CASSRDRAGDGYTF. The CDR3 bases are TGTGCCAGCAGCCGGGACAGGGCAGGGGATGGCTACACCTTC.